This T cell receptor (beta chain) is drawn from a study of blood T cell repertoires in COVID-19. Across the study: The United States, Italy and Spain supplied acute and convalescent COVID-19 samples. Nucleic acid was either cDNA or gDNA, and it came from T cells, B-cell-depleted T cells, or PBMCs.

The CDR3 contains 16 residues. Germline V lookup: CDR1 SGHTA, CDR2 FQGTGA. V lost 5 bases, J lost 1 base, and 7 bases stayed unmatched. Patients in Seattle were enrolled during active infection, then followed longitudinally. In the authors' methods: By means of reference gene primer amplification, nucleated cell counts were estimated. Sequencing used immunoSEQ multiplex PCR; TCRdb keeps in-frame clones, though not all of them. The V and J calls and the clone size are those of that table, but D and trimming were determined from the DNA. There are about 220,000 clones in the sample; around four fifths occur only once, and around 8% lies in the top ten.

The rearrangement uses TRBV7-3 and TRBJ2-5; 10 nucleotides line up with TRBD2. The sequence derives from a woman aged 80 or over with COVID-19, enrolled during active disease. The source material was peripheral blood. The CDR3 DNA reads as TGTGCCAGCAGCCAGGGGCCTAGCGGGGGCCAAGAGACCCAGTACTTC. It codes for CASSQGPSGGQETQYF.